One sample yielded the 6 T cell receptor beta chains listed below, sequenced in a study of post-analysis software for immune sequencing data. Points from the study as a whole: Patients carried several TRBV segments more frequently than controls did, and TRBV5-6, TRBV5-1 and TRBV20-1 were among them.

The library was made from cDNA and included unique molecular identifiers. TCRdb analysed the PCR reads with MiXCR anew, one entry per CDR3 protein. The data hold 550,000 to 700,000 distinct CDR3 sequences, with around 47% observed a single time. No antigen has been assigned to these receptors. Sequencing used blood. These receptors came from a girl aged 10 to 17 with multiple sclerosis.

The rearrangement uses TRBV4-1 and TRBJ2-7, with 8 bases matching TRBD2. The CDR3 spans 16 residues. Germline V CDR1 and CDR2: MGHRA, YSYEKL. V was clipped by 3 bases and J by 3 bases; unmatched bases: 10. CDR3 nucleotides: TGCGCCAGCAGCCATTCCAGGACTAGCCTCTACTACGAGCAGTACTTC. This translates into CASSHSRTSLYYEQYF.

This clonotype was counted between two and nine times. This rearrangement joins TRBV6-4 to TRBJ2-3; tentative D call: TRBD2 (6 bases). The CDR3 runs to 14 residues. Germline V lookup: CDR1 MRHNA, CDR2 SNTAGT. V was pared by 4 bases and J by 6 bases, with 14 bases between. This chain's CDR3 is CASSAGVYYDTQYF. The CDR3 nucleotides are TGTGCCAGCAGTGCGGGAGTTTACTACGATACGCAGTATTTT.

V and J are TRBV10-3 and TRBJ2-1; the match to TRBD1 covers 8 bases. The V gene's germline CDR1 is ENHRY and CDR2 SYGVKD. This CDR3 comprises 15 residues. J was trimmed by 5 bases and V by 3 bases; bases with no gene match: 6. Here the CDR3 DNA reads TGTGCCATCAGTGACAGGGGGCAGGAAAACAATGAGCAGTTCTTC. This codes for CAISDRGQENNEQFF.

This clonotype was counted between two and nine times. The junction departs from germline at one end; a sequencing error may be responsible. The J gene is TRBJ2-1, the V gene TRBV5-1; D is perhaps TRBD1 or TRBD2 (5 bases each). The V gene's germline CDR1 is SGHRS and CDR2 YFSETQ. The CDR3 contains 15 residues. DNA of the CDR3: TGCGCCAGCGGCTTGGGCCGGGGCACCTACAATGAGCAGTTCTTC. Translated: CASGLGRGTYNEQFF.

The chain couples TRBV6-2 or TRBV6-3 to TRBJ2-1; 10 bases map to TRBD2. The germline V gene has CDR1 MNHEY and CDR2 SVGEGT. V shed 0 bases, J shed 3 bases, and the junction held 5 bases outside the gene matches. This CDR3 spans 17 amino acids. CDR3 loop: CASSYSGLAGDYNEQFF. CDR3 bases: TGTGCCAGCAGTTACTCGGGGCTAGCGGGAGACTACAATGAGCAGTTCTTC.

This clonotype has just a few counts. The gene calls are TRBV11-2 and TRBJ2-1; unclear D gene. CDR1 and CDR2 from the germline V gene are SGHAT and FQNNGV. With 6 bases removed from V and 4 bases from J, the gap between germline ends came to 10 bases. The CDR3 runs 13 residues. CDR3 sequence reads: CASSKDLYNEQFF. The CDR3 DNA follows: TGTGCCAGCAGTAAGGACCTTTACAATGAGCAGTTCTTC.